The 27 T cell receptor beta chains presented below share a single source sample, sequenced in a study of shared clonotypes between healthy human individuals. Sequenced by immunoSEQ multiplex PCR; TCRdb stores in-frame clones only, minus some. The table lists 2.3 million or so clones, over 85% of them singletons, with 0.39% in the top ten. Sequencing was performed on naive CD4+ T cells from PBMCs. Subset of the sample: CD45RA+ positively selected. These receptors originate from a man between 18 and 35 years old in good health. Some clones in this sample may be carry-over from other donors' samples.

This chain connects TRBV7-9 to TRBJ1-4; perhaps TRBD1 as D (5 bases). This CDR3 comprises 14 residues. Looked up from germline, CDR1 is SEHNR and CDR2 is FQNEAQ (reference sequence). The V gene lost 3 bases and the J gene lost 4 bases, with 9 bases spanning the gap. This chain's CDR3 is CASSFGGGNEKLFF. The CDR3 DNA sequence: TGTGCCAGCAGCTTCGGGGGAGGTAATGAAAAACTGTTTTTT.

The gene calls are TRBV5-1 and TRBJ1-4; perhaps TRBD1 as D (5 bases). V was shortened by 2 bases and J by 6 bases, with 17 bases between the two germline ends. In germline, CDR1 is SGHRS, CDR2 YFSETQ. The CDR3 loop spans 16 amino acids. In DNA, the CDR3 is TGCGCCAGCAGCTTCGGGGCGGGCGCGGGAGATGAAAAACTGTTTTTT. This encodes CASSFGAGAGDEKLFF.

V gene TRBV5-1 combines with J gene TRBJ2-1, with 8 bases that match TRBD1. Germline V lookup: CDR1 SGHRS, CDR2 YFSETQ. This CDR3 region has 16 residues. Trimming at V came to 0 bases and at J to 5 bases, leaving 7 bases not matched to a gene. The DNA of the CDR3 is TGCGCCAGCAGCTTGGTACCGGGACAGGAGAACAATGAGCAGTTCTTC. It translates to CASSLVPGQENNEQFF.

This clone came up once. The J gene is TRBJ2-2, the V gene TRBV25-1, with no clear D. The CDR3 contains 13 residues. Trimming removed 6 bases from V and 2 bases from J, with 7 bases in between. Germline V CDR1 and CDR2: MGHDK, SYGVNS. The CDR3 spells CASRRDNTGELFF. The CDR3 DNA sequence: TGTGCCAGCAGAAGGGATAACACCGGGGAGCTGTTTTTT.

The chain links TRBV11-3 to TRBJ2-5; 8 bases are shared with TRBD2. Per the germline V gene, CDR1 is SGHNT and CDR2 is YENEEA. V lost 3 bases to trimming and J lost 5 bases; unmatched junction nucleotides: 5. The CDR3 is made up of 14 amino acids. The CDR3 spells CASSFGGDSETQYF. In DNA form, the CDR3 reads TGTGCCAGCAGCTTCGGGGGGGACTCCGAGACCCAGTACTTC.

As to this clone: Other DNA sequences within the sample encode an identical CDR3. This chain uses TRBV19 with TRBJ1-1, with D possibly matching TRBD1 (6 bases). This CDR3 is 15 amino acids long. V was shortened by 5 bases and J by 0 bases, with 13 bases between the two germline ends. The germline V gene has CDR1 LNHDA and CDR2 SQIVND (reference sequence). The DNA of the CDR3 is TGTGCCAGTAGTCCCTGGACAGTCATGAACACTGAAGCTTTCTTT. This sequence encodes CASSPWTVMNTEAFF.

The CDR3 coding sequence is TGTGCCAGCAGCGTTCTACTAGCGGGAGCCCCAGATACGCAGTATTTT. It yields the protein CASSVLLAGAPDTQYF. The chain has TRBV9 and TRBJ2-3, with TRBD2 identical over 11 bases. The length of the CDR3 is 16 residues. The germline gives CDR1 SGDLS, CDR2 YYNGEE. V lost 2 bases, J lost 4 bases, and 6 bases stayed unmatched.

This chain connects TRBV6-5 to TRBJ2-7; the D gene is possibly TRBD1 (6 bases). CDR3 length: 15 amino acids. V lost 6 bases to trimming and J lost 0 bases, with 15 bases between them. Germline CDR1 MNHEY, CDR2 SVGAGI. The CDR3 DNA reads as TGTGCCAGCAGCTGGGGGACACTGGACTCCTACGAGCAGTACTTC. As protein: CASSWGTLDSYEQYF.

The rearrangement links TRBV19 to TRBJ2-1, with D possibly being TRBD2 (5 bases). Between the trimmed V and J ends, which lost 2 bases and 8 bases, there was a span of 16 bases. The CDR3 has 15 amino acids. In germline, CDR1 is LNHDA, CDR2 SQIVND (reference sequence). In DNA form, the CDR3 reads TGTGCCAGTAGTATACAAGCGGACCCAAGCGATGAGCAGTTCTTC. Translation: CASSIQADPSDEQFF.

The chain recombines TRBV5-6 with TRBJ2-1; 9 positions match TRBD1. This CDR3 spans 15 amino acids. Looked up from germline, CDR1 is SGHDT and CDR2 is YYEEEE. Germline trimming cut 4 bases from V and 4 bases from J; bases unmatched to any gene: 6. Written as DNA, the CDR3 is TGTGCCAGCAGCCCCACAGGGGGCAGGTACAATGAGCAGTTCTTC. Translating gives CASSPTGGRYNEQFF. The whole variable domain, remainder taken from reference TRBV5-6 and TRBJ2-1, is DAGVTQSPTHLIKTRGQQVTLRCSPKSGHDTVSWYQQALGQGPQFIFQYYEEEERQRGNFPDRFSGHQFPNYSSELNVNALLLGDSALYLCASSPTGGRYNEQFFGPGTRLTVL.

J is TRBJ2-3 and V is TRBV10-3; TRBD2 matches 13 bases. The CDR3 sequence is 17 residues long. Looked up from germline, CDR1 is ENHRY and CDR2 is SYGVKD. V shed 2 bases and J 1 base; nucleotides not matched to a gene: 3. CDR3 sequence: CAISETSGRARTDTQYF. CDR3 in DNA: TGTGCCATCAGTGAGACTAGCGGGAGGGCCCGCACAGATACGCAGTATTTT.

The chain has TRBV5-6 and TRBJ1-4; possible D gene TRBD1, 6 bases. From germline, CDR1 is SGHDT and CDR2 YYEEEE. Trimming took 4 bases from V and 8 from J, leaving 15 bases between them. CDR3 length equals 14 residues. CDR3 DNA sequence: TGTGCCAGCAGCCAAGACAGGAGAAACGAAAAACTGTTTTTT. This codes for CASSQDRRNEKLFF. Supplemented by reference TRBV5-6 and TRBJ1-4, the full variable domain reads DAGVTQSPTHLIKTRGQQVTLRCSPKSGHDTVSWYQQALGQGPQFIFQYYEEEERQRGNFPDRFSGHQFPNYSSELNVNALLLGDSALYLCASSQDRRNEKLFFGSGTQLSVL.

This chain uses TRBV18 with TRBJ1-1; D may be TRBD1 (5 bases). The CDR3 is made up of 17 amino acids. Trimming removed 3 bases from V and 0 bases from J, with 17 bases in between. From germline, CDR1 is KGHSH and CDR2 LQKENI. CDR3 loop: CASSPNVAGFVNTEAFF. In DNA form, the CDR3 reads TGTGCCAGCTCACCCAATGTCGCAGGGTTTGTGAACACTGAAGCTTTCTTT.

The V gene is TRBV25-1, the J gene TRBJ2-1, with TRBD2 matching 7 bases. With V trimmed by 5 bases and J by 12 bases, 13 bases remained unmatched. The germline V gene encodes CDR1 MGHDK and CDR2 SYGVNS. This CDR3 region has 14 residues. CDR3 nucleotide sequence: TGTGCCAGCAGTTCTGTGCGGAGCGGGACGGGGCAGTTCTTC. It codes for CASSSVRSGTGQFF.

This chain uses TRBV5-1 with TRBJ1-1, with TRBD1 as a possible D gene (5 bases). The V and J ends lost 1 base and 1 base respectively, with 11 bases between them. The CDR3 spans 15 residues. Germline V gives CDR1 SGHRS, CDR2 YFSETQ. The CDR3 is CASSLTGVRNTEAFF. The CDR3 DNA is TGCGCCAGCAGCTTGACGGGGGTCAGGAACACTGAAGCTTTCTTT.

This chain's CDR3 is CASSPGHYSTDTQYF. For the CDR3, the DNA is TGTGCCAGCAGCCCCGGGCACTACTCCACAGATACGCAGTATTTT. The gene calls are TRBV7-2 and TRBJ2-3, with D hard to call. CDR3 size: 15 residues. V lost 5 bases, J lost 2 bases, and 14 bases lay in between. Germline V lookup: CDR1 SGHTA, CDR2 FQGNSA.

Details on this clone: Distinct nucleotide sequences in the sample also encode this CDR3. The rearrangement links TRBV7-9 to TRBJ2-3, with TRBD2 as a possible D gene (5 bases). V lost 5 bases and J 6 bases, leaving 9 bases between the germline ends. Germline V gives CDR1 SEHNR, CDR2 FQNEAQ (reference sequence). CDR3 length: 12 amino acids. The CDR3 loop is CASSPPGDTQYF. The CDR3 DNA follows: TGTGCCAGCAGCCCTCCGGGGGATACGCAGTATTTT.

The V call is TRBV12-2, the J call TRBJ2-1; the table assigns TRBD2, which was not confirmed against the DNA. TRBV12-2 is a pseudogene segment. This CDR3 has 16 residues. The CDR3 spells CASRFLLAGFFHEQFF. CDR3 in DNA: TGTGCAAGTCGCTTTCTACTAGCGGGATTTTTCCATGAGCAGTTCTTC.

The CDR3 nucleotides are TGCGCCAGCAGCTTGCGGAGTAGCAACACTGAAGCTTTCTTT. This gives the protein CASSLRSSNTEAFF. The J gene is TRBJ1-1, the V gene TRBV5-1; D unresolved. This CDR3 is built from 14 residues. V dropped 1 base and J dropped 2 bases, with 9 bases sitting between them. The germline V gene has CDR1 SGHRS and CDR2 YFSETQ.

The V gene is TRBV7-2, the J gene TRBJ2-7, with 10 bases lining up with TRBD2. Unmatched junction bases numbered 11, after V lost 5 bases and J lost 4 bases. The germline gives CDR1 SGHTA, CDR2 FQGNSA. The CDR3 totals 16 residues. CDR3: CASSPQAGGPPYEQYF. The CDR3, as DNA: TGTGCCAGCAGCCCCCAAGCGGGAGGGCCCCCATACGAGCAGTACTTC.

This rearrangement joins TRBV19 to TRBJ1-2; D gene unclear. CDR3 size: 16 residues. In germline, CDR1 is LNHDA, CDR2 SQIVND (reference sequence). Between the trimmed V and J ends, which lost 0 bases and 9 bases, there was a span of 20 bases. For the CDR3, the DNA is TGTGCCAGTAGTATAGAAAGGGCGCAAGGGATAGGGAGCTACACCTTC. Amino acid sequence: CASSIERAQGIGSYTF.

The chain uses TRBV30 and TRBJ2-7; no definite D call. Trimming took 0 bases from V and 6 from J, leaving 9 bases between them. The CDR3 has 12 amino acids. Germline values: CDR1 GTSNPN, CDR2 SVGIG (reference sequence). The CDR3 region is CAWSVVGTEQYF. The CDR3 region has the DNA TGTGCCTGGAGTGTAGTGGGTACCGAGCAGTACTTC.

The chain has TRBV7-9 and TRBJ2-2, with a possible D match to TRBD1 (6 bases). There are 14 residues in the CDR3. Germline CDR1 SEHNR, CDR2 FQNEAQ (reference sequence). The V and J ends lost 5 bases and 6 bases respectively, with 13 bases between them. CDR3 loop: CASSLEGDAGELFF. DNA for the CDR3: TGTGCCAGCAGCCTAGAGGGGGACGCCGGGGAGCTGTTTTTT.

V is TRBV2 and J is TRBJ2-1; 14 bases map to TRBD2. V gave up 6 bases and J gave up 10 bases; unmatched junction bases: 8. Germline CDR1 reads SNHLY; CDR2 reads FYNNEI. CDR3 length: 15 residues. For the CDR3, the DNA is TGTGCCAGCAGGGGTGGGACTAGCGGGAGACAGGAGCAGTTCTTC. Protein: CASRGGTSGRQEQFF.

The V and J genes are TRBV19 and TRBJ2-1, with 15 nucleotides matching TRBD2. With 3 bases clipped from V and 4 bases from J, the junction kept 7 bases outside the gene matches. Germline CDR1 LNHDA, CDR2 SQIVND (reference sequence). The CDR3 has 18 amino acids. The CDR3 bases are TGTGCCAGTAGTATTGGACTAGCGGGAGGGCGGGGATACAATGAGCAGTTCTTC. Translated, it gives CASSIGLAGGRGYNEQFF.

This clone was recorded once. The same CDR3 also results from other DNA sequences found in this sample. The V call is TRBV18, the J call TRBJ2-3; D is unresolved. This CDR3 is 15 amino acids long. Trimming stripped 2 bases from V and 0 bases from J, with 9 bases between. Germline CDR1 is KGHSH and CDR2 is LQKENI. The CDR3 loop is CASSPGQPSTDTQYF. CDR3 sequence (DNA): TGTGCCAGCTCACCAGGGCAGCCGAGCACAGATACGCAGTATTTT.

V and J are TRBV7-2 and TRBJ2-5; D call uncertain. Germline V lookup: CDR1 SGHTA, CDR2 FQGNSA. There are 11 residues in the CDR3. Trimming stripped 10 bases from V and 6 bases from J, with 12 bases between. The CDR3 loop reads CATTTSQTQYF. The DNA for the CDR3 is TGTGCCACGACAACTTCCCAGACCCAGTACTTC.